This is a list of T cell receptor beta chains from one sample in a study of blood T cell repertoires in COVID-19. Method: immunoSEQ multiplex PCR; TCRdb's copy keeps in-frame clones and lacks some. The sample lists about 280,000 clones, about nine tenths occurring once. Specimen: peripheral blood. Receptors originate from a woman aged 45-65 years who had recovered from COVID-19. CDR3s include the opening cysteine and the closing phenylalanine or tryptophan. A D gene is named only where the DNA matches it firmly. The size of a clone is reported for some rows only, either as once, few or many, or as a class for expanded clones.

J gene,clone size,D gene,V gene,CDR3 protein,CDR3 DNA
TRBJ1-3,-,-,TRBV28,CASSLRGASGNTIYF,TGTGCCAGCAGTTTGCGGGGGGCTTCCGGAAACACCATATATTTT
TRBJ1-6,once,TRBD1,TRBV28,CASGTGYNSPLHF,TGTGCCAGTGGGACAGGCTATAATTCACCCCTCCACTTT
TRBJ1-4,once,TRBD1,TRBV23-1,CASSQPGQANEKLFF,TGCGCCAGCAGTCAGCCGGGACAGGCTAATGAAAAACTGTTTTTT
TRBJ1-2,-,-,TRBV5-6,CASSLEMFGRNYGYTF,TGTGCCAGCAGCTTGGAAATGTTCGGCAGGAACTATGGCTACACCTTC
TRBJ1-1,-,-,TRBV28,CASRTQGTPNTEAFF,TGTGCCAGCAGAACTCAGGGGACACCAAACACTGAAGCTTTCTTT
TRBJ1-4,few,TRBD1,TRBV5-5,CASSRLHRDRVTNEKLFF,TGTGCCAGCAGCAGACTACACCGGGACAGGGTGACTAATGAAAAACTGTTTTTT
TRBJ2-1,few,TRBD2,TRBV19,CASSTALPGLAGRSSYNEQFF,TGTGCCAGTAGTACAGCATTGCCGGGACTAGCGGGCAGAAGCTCCTACAATGAGCAGTTCTTC
TRBJ1-2,few,TRBD1,TRBV15,CATSRVATGALKEGGYTF,TGTGCCACCAGCAGAGTAGCCACAGGGGCCCTAAAAGAGGGTGGCTACACCTTC
TRBJ1-1,-,-,TRBV7-2,CASSLDRNTEAFF,TGTGCCAGCAGCTTAGACAGGAACACTGAAGCTTTCTTT
TRBJ2-2,-,TRBD1,TRBV9,CASSSKGSPGQANTGELFF,TGTGCCAGCAGTTCCAAAGGTTCGCCGGGACAGGCAAACACCGGGGAGCTGTTTTTT
TRBJ1-1,-,-,TRBV28,CASSTLGGGGLTEAFF,TGTGCCAGCAGTACCCTGGGAGGGGGTGGCCTCACTGAAGCTTTCTTT
TRBJ1-1,-,TRBD1,TRBV28,CASRPGQGWSTEAFF,TGTGCCAGCAGGCCGGGACAGGGGTGGAGCACTGAAGCTTTCTTT
TRBJ1-2,once,TRBD1,TRBV3-1/TRBV3-2,CASSQGTGYGYTF,TGTGCCAGCAGCCAAGGGACAGGTTATGGCTACACCTTC
TRBJ2-5,-,-,TRBV5-4,CASSTEAGTPDQYF,TGTGCCAGCAGTACTGAGGCGGGAACCCCCGACCAGTACTTC
TRBJ2-7,-,TRBD2,TRBV2,CASSEFLAGLLDEQYF,TGTGCCAGCAGTGAGTTTCTAGCGGGACTTTTGGACGAGCAGTACTTC
TRBJ1-2,-,-,TRBV12-5,CASGLVNRITNYGYTF,TGTGCTAGTGGTTTGGTAAACAGGATTACTAACTATGGCTACACCTTC